Following are 28 T cell receptor beta chains from one sample sequenced in a study of tumor-infiltrating lymphocytes in primary liver carcinoma. Unsorted bulk tissue (roughly 20-31 mg) underwent RNA and DNA co-extraction. A constant-region primer primed TCR beta cDNA synthesis from 500 ng of total RNA. ARM-PCR was slightly modified, and three nested multiplex PCR rounds with it gave rise to the TCR beta libraries. Primers for the first two PCR rounds were TRBV1-TRBV30 forward primers and a C-beta reverse primer (approximately 10 cycles per round). TCRdb processed the multiplex PCR reads anew with MiXCR; each CDR3 protein has one entry. This sample carries 55,000 to 70,000 distinct CDR3 sequences, less than 85% of them seen once, and the ten largest clones take approximately 50%. The sequencing input was liver tumor tissue from sampling region 2. The sample's subset: tumor region T2, inferior pole. These receptor sequences come from a man aged 35 to 55 with primary liver carcinoma and hepatitis B virus infection.

About this clonotype: No conserved phenylalanine or tryptophan ends this CDR3, so it is likely a read error. The V gene is TRBV29-1, the J gene TRBJ2-2, with 9 bases lining up with TRBD2. CDR3 length equals 13 residues. Germline loops: CDR1 SQVTM, CDR2 ANQGSEA. The V gene end was trimmed by 7 bases and the J gene end by 4 bases; junction bases not matched to a gene: 4. CDR3 coding DNA: TGCAGCGCTGGACTAGCGAGCACCGGGGAGCTGTTTATT. It translates to CSAGLASTGELFI.

This clonotype was counted once. V gene TRBV29-1 combines with J gene TRBJ2-5, with 7 positions matching TRBD1. CDR3 length: 15 residues. V trimming: 1 base; J trimming: 8 bases; junction bases outside the gene matches: 13. From germline, CDR1 is SQVTM and CDR2 ANQGSEA. The CDR3 region has the DNA TGCAGCGTTGAAGGGGATAGGGGGCGGTCAGATACCCAGTACTTC. Its translation is CSVEGDRGRSDTQYF. Filled out from reference TRBV29-1 and TRBJ2-5, the complete variable domain reads SAVISQKPSRDICQRGTSLTIQCQVDSQVTMMFWYRQQPGQSLTLIATANQGSEATYESGFVIDKFPISRPNLTFSTLTVSNMSPEDSSIYLCSVEGDRGRSDTQYFGPGTRLLVL.

Note on this clonotype: The junction differs from germline at one of its ends, possibly a read error. The chain employs TRBV12-3 or TRBV12-4 and TRBJ2-1, with 15 bases aligning to TRBD2. The CDR3 length is 20 residues. CDR3 residues: CASSSNLPGLAGGGSAEQFF. The CDR3 bases are TGCGCCAGCAGTTCAAACCTTCCGGGACTAGCGGGAGGAGGGTCGGCTGAGCAGTTCTTC.

Note on this clonotype: The junction departs from the called germline gene at one end, perhaps through a read error. The chain combines TRBV4-1 with TRBJ2-5; 7 bases fit TRBD1. The CDR3 spans 14 residues. Germline V gene lookup returns CDR1 MGHRA and CDR2 YSYEKL. DNA of the CDR3: TGCGCCAGTAGCCCCACAGGGGAACAAGAGACCCAGTACTTC. It specifies CASSPTGEQETQYF.

This clonotype was recorded a few times. V usage is TRBV29-1 and J usage is TRBJ1-1; 8 nucleotides match TRBD1. Germline V gene lookup returns CDR1 SQVTM and CDR2 ANQGSEA. The V gene end was trimmed by 8 bases and the J gene end by 1 base; junction bases not matched to a gene: 12. This CDR3 contains 15 residues. CDR3 bases: TGCAGCAGGGGACAGGAAGGCTATCAGAACACTGAAGCTTTCTTT. Translating gives CSRGQEGYQNTEAFF.

This clonotype was seen more than once but under ten times. The V gene is TRBV30, the J gene TRBJ1-1; TRBD1 aligns across 9 bases. The CDR3 extends over 15 amino acids. With 3 bases clipped from V and 4 bases from J, the junction kept 9 bases outside the gene matches. The germline V gene has CDR1 GTSNPN and CDR2 SVGIG (reference sequence). Here the CDR3 DNA reads TGTGCCTGGAGGAACGACGGGACAGGGACCACTGAAGCTTTCTTT. It yields the protein CAWRNDGTGTTEAFF.

About this clonotype itself: One junction end does not reproduce the germline sequence, and a read error may be involved. V is TRBV11-2 and J is TRBJ1-1, with D perhaps matching TRBD1 (6 bases). The CDR3 runs to 16 residues. CDR1 and CDR2 from the germline V gene are SGHAT and FQNNGV. The CDR3 loop is CASSPSRGLVNSEALF. The CDR3 nucleotides are TGTGCCAGCAGCCCATCCAGGGGATTGGTGAACTCTGAAGCTTTATTT. Full variable domain (outside the CDR3, taken from reference TRBV11-2 and TRBJ1-1): EAGVAQSPRYKIIEKRQSVAFWCNPISGHATLYWYQQILGQGPKLLIQFQNNGVVDDSQLPKDRFSAERLKGVDSTLKIQPAKLEDSAVYLCASSPSRGLVNSEALFGQGTRLTVV.

About this clonotype itself: The CDR3 end shows no conserved phenylalanine or tryptophan, and so a read error is likely. This sequence joins TRBV11-2 and TRBJ2-2; the D call may be TRBD1 or TRBD2 (5 bases each). Germline V gene lookup returns CDR1 SGHAT and CDR2 FQNNGV. V lost 1 base and J lost 4, with 16 bases in between. The CDR3 contains 17 residues. The CDR3 DNA follows: TGTGCCAGCAGCTTAGCATTACGAGGGGCAAGCACCGGGGAGCTGTTTCTT. This encodes CASSLALRGASTGELFL.

As regards this clonotype: At one end, the junction sequence differs from germline, possibly due to a read error. V gene TRBV11-2 combines with J gene TRBJ2-7; TRBD2 might be the D (6 bases). CDR1 and CDR2 from the germline V gene are SGHAT and FQNNGV. The CDR3 is made up of 15 amino acids. The CDR3 here is CACSLGGTLLYEQYF. Here the CDR3 DNA reads TGTGCCTGCAGCCTCGGCGGGACTCTACTCTACGAGCAGTACTTC. Full variable domain (missing parts from reference TRBV11-2 and TRBJ2-7): EAGVAQSPRYKIIEKRQSVAFWCNPISGHATLYWYQQILGQGPKLLIQFQNNGVVDDSQLPKDRFSAERLKGVDSTLKIQPAKLEDSAVYLCACSLGGTLLYEQYFGPGTRLTVT.

To note about this clonotype: One end of the junction is discordant with germline, which a read error may explain. This rearrangement joins TRBV19 to TRBJ2-1; 8 nucleotides align to TRBD1. CDR3 length equals 16 residues. Per the germline V gene, CDR1 is LNHDA and CDR2 is SQIVND (reference sequence). CDR3 nucleotide sequence: TGTGCCAGTACCGCCCTCGGGACAGGCTCCTACAATGAGCACTTCTTC. It codes for CASTALGTGSYNEHFF. The full variable domain, in which reference TRBV19 and TRBJ2-1 provide the parts outside the CDR3, is DGGITQSPKYLFRKEGQNVTLSCEQNLNHDAMYWYRQDPGQGLRLIYYSQIVNDFQKGDIAEGYSVSREKKESFPLTVTSAQKNPTAFYLCASTALGTGSYNEHFFGPGTRLTVL.

Concerning this clonotype itself: It is likely a read error, because the conserved phenylalanine at the end of the CDR3 is missing. The V call is TRBV6-6, the J call TRBJ2-3; D remains ambiguous. Germline-derived CDR1 and CDR2 are MNHNY and SVGAGI (reference sequence). This CDR3 is built from 15 residues. The CDR3 is CASGYSNSGTDTQYY. The CDR3 DNA follows: TGTGCCAGCGGTTACTCGAATAGTGGCACAGATACGCAGTATTAT.

Points on this clonotype: Germline and junction disagree at one end, which may indicate a read error. The chain joins TRBV7-9 to TRBJ1-2; D unresolved. The CDR3 has 16 residues. Germline CDR1 reads SEHNR; CDR2 reads FQNEAQ (reference sequence). CDR3 DNA: TGTACCAGCAACCCCGAGGGCAGGCTGTCCCAGTATGACTACACCTTC. This encodes CTSNPEGRLSQYDYTF.

Turning to this clonotype: A junction end diverges from the germline sequence, so it may reflect a read error. The chain couples TRBV11-2 to TRBJ2-7; 7 bases agree with TRBD1. This CDR3 has 16 amino acids. Germline CDR1 reads SGHAT; CDR2 reads FQNNGV. The CDR3 DNA sequence: TGTCCCAGCAGATCCCATTCTTCCGGGACAGCCTACGAGCAGTATTTC. As protein: CPSRSHSSGTAYEQYF.

The V gene is TRBV10-3, the J gene TRBJ1-1; maybe TRBD1 (6 bases). Germline loops: CDR1 ENHRY, CDR2 SYGVKD. The CDR3 length is 13 residues. Trimming cost V 7 bases and J 1 base, with 10 bases left between them. DNA of the CDR3: TGTGCCATCAAGACAGGCGAGAACACTGAAGCTTTCTTT. It translates to CAIKTGENTEAFF.

A remark on this clonotype: One end of the junction varies from germline; a read error may be responsible. The gene calls are TRBV11-1 and TRBJ2-1; TRBD2 aligns across 9 bases. Per the germline V gene, CDR1 is SGHAT and CDR2 is FQDESV (reference sequence). This CDR3 comprises 17 residues. The CDR3 nucleotides are TGTGTCAGCAGCTTAGCCTCTAGCGGGAACTCCTACAATGTGCAGTTCTTC. Residues: CVSSLASSGNSYNVQFF.

V and J are TRBV11-2 and TRBJ2-1; D gene ambiguous. V was clipped by 2 bases and J by 9 bases, with 11 bases between them. Per germline, CDR1 SGHAT and CDR2 FQNNGV. The CDR3 loop spans 13 amino acids. The CDR3 DNA follows: TGTGCCAGCAGCTTATACCTAGTTAGTGAGCAGTTCTTC. Its protein is CASSLYLVSEQFF.

Concerning this clonotype: This CDR3 fails to terminate in the conserved phenylalanine or tryptophan, so it likely reflects a read error. The chain is built from TRBV5-1 and TRBJ2-1; maybe TRBD1 (5 bases). Trimming took off 0 bases at V and 4 bases at J, with 8 bases between the two ends. Germline V gene lookup returns CDR1 SGHRS and CDR2 YFSETQ. CDR3 size: 14 residues. As DNA, the CDR3 is TGCGCCAGCAGCTTGGCACAGGCTTACAATGAGCAGTTCCTC. Translation: CASSLAQAYNEQFL.

This clonotype was seen only once. The CDR3 end shows no conserved phenylalanine or tryptophan, and so a read error is likely. The rearrangement joins TRBV29-1 to TRBJ2-3; 8 positions match TRBD1. This CDR3 spans 14 amino acids. CDR1 is SQVTM, CDR2 ANQGSEA, per germline. The DNA of the CDR3 is TGCAGCGCCGGAGGGACAGGTAGCACAGATATGCAGTATTTG. It codes for CSAGGTGSTDMQYL.

Concerning this clonotype itself: The CDR3 does not close with the conserved phenylalanine or tryptophan, likely indicating a read error. The DNA is omitted, as the CDR3 cannot be located on it reliably, and the CDR3 follows TCRdb's listing. This chain joins TRBV29-1 and TRBJ2-1; the table's D gene call, TRBD1, was not cross checked with the DNA. Germline V CDR1 and CDR2: SQVTM, ANQGSEA. With termini counted, the CDR3 has 14 amino acids. The CDR3 sequence: CSVDETGIYNEQSV.

Details on this clonotype: Here the CDR3 omits its conserved ending phenylalanine or tryptophan, so a read error is the likely source. No DNA is shown, since the ends of the CDR3 on it are uncertain; the CDR3 is the one TCRdb lists. The chain joins TRBV5-4 to TRBJ2-1. CDR1 and CDR2 (germline): SGHNT, YYREEE (reference sequence). The CDR3 sequence runs 11 residues, both termini included. CDR3 protein: CVSSWGNERFL.

This clonotype was recorded only once. One junction end does not reproduce the germline sequence, and a read error may be involved. V and J are TRBV12-3 or TRBV12-4 and TRBJ1-2; D is perhaps TRBD1 (5 bases). The CDR3 spans 16 residues. The CDR3 region is CASSFRERRANNGYIF. The CDR3 DNA is TGTGCCAGCAGTTTCAGGGAGAGGAGGGCTAACAATGGCTACATCTTC.

Of note for this clonotype: One junction end disagrees with the germline gene, perhaps due to a read error. The chain couples TRBV7-9 to TRBJ2-1, with 7 bases matching TRBD1. Germline CDR1 reads SEHNR; CDR2 reads FQNEAQ (reference sequence). The CDR3 has 18 amino acids. CDR3 bases: TGTGCCAGCAGCCTATACCGCCGGGACAGCTACTCCTACAATGGGCAGTTCTTC. Amino acid sequence: CASSLYRRDSYSYNGQFF.

For this clonotype: Because it lacks the conserved phenylalanine or tryptophan at the end, this CDR3 is likely a read error. V usage is TRBV6-1 and J usage is TRBJ2-7; TRBD1 aligns across 8 bases. Germline assignment: CDR1 MNHNS and CDR2 SASEGT. The length of the CDR3 is 14 residues. The CDR3 spells CASSEPGQGGEQYS. Here the CDR3 DNA reads TGTGCGAGCAGTGAACCCGGACAGGGCGGCGAGCAGTACTCC.

In DNA, the CDR3 is TGTACCTGCAGTCTCCTAGCGGGAGCCTACGAGCAGTACTTC. Translation: CTCSLLAGAYEQYF. This sequence joins TRBV28 and TRBJ2-7; 10 bases are shared with TRBD2. Germline V lookup: CDR1 MDHEN, CDR2 SYDVKM. The length of the CDR3 is 14 residues.

Worth noting for this clonotype: A read error is likely, as this CDR3 ends without the conserved phenylalanine or tryptophan. The chain recombines TRBV4-2 with TRBJ2-1, with D unresolved. V shed 4 bases and J shed 8 bases, with 15 bases lying between them. Germline CDR1 LGHNA, CDR2 YNFKEQ. CDR3 length equals 14 residues. CDR3 in amino acids: CASSLGHNDYEQFL. The CDR3 DNA follows: TGTGCCAGCAGCCTAGGGCACAACGACTATGAGCAGTTCTTA.

V and J are TRBV11-2 and TRBJ1-4; D is undetermined. The germline gives CDR1 SGHAT, CDR2 FQNNGV. The length of the CDR3 is 16 residues. CDR3 in amino acids: CVSNKTQGGTNEKLFF. In nucleotides, the CDR3 is TGTGTCAGTAACAAGACTCAAGGAGGAACAAATGAAAAACTGTTTTTT.

This clonotype is a singleton in its sample. Given a much more abundant clone one base away, this may be a read error. The V gene is TRBV7-2, the J gene TRBJ2-1, with a weak D call TRBD2 (6 bases). The V gene's germline CDR1 is SGHTA and CDR2 FQGNSA. This CDR3 contains 12 residues. The CDR3 nucleotides are TGTGCCAGCAGCCTAACGGGAGCTGAGCACTTCTTC. As protein: CASSLTGAEHFF.

The chain is built from TRBV7-8 and TRBJ2-1; TRBD2 matches 11 bases. Germline CDR1 reads SGHVS; CDR2 reads FQNEAQ. V shed 9 bases, J shed 8 bases, and the junction held 12 bases outside the gene matches. This CDR3 has 15 amino acids. DNA for the CDR3: TGTGCCAGTAGGCCGACTAGCGGGATAGAGCATGAGCAGTTCTTC. Encoded protein: CASRPTSGIEHEQFF.